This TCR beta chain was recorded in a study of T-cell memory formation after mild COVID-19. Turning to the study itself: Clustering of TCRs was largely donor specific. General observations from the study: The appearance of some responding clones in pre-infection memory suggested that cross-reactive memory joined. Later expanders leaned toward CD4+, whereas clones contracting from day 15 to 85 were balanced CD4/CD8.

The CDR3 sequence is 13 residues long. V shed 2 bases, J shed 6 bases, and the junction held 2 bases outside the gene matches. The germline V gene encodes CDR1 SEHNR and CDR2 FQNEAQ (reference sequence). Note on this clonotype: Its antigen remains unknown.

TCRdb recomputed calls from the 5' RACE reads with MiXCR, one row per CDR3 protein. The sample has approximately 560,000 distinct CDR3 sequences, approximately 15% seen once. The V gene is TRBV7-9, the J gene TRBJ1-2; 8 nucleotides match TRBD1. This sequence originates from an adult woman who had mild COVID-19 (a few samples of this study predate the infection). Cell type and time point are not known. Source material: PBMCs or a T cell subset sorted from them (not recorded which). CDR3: CASSLRTGHGYTF. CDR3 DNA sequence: TGTGCCAGCAGCTTAAGGACAGGGCATGGCTACACCTTC.